This T cell receptor beta chain is drawn from a study of Ad26.COV2.S vaccination and SARS-CoV-2 variants. Overall study findings and caveats: Post-vaccination spike-specific CD8+ and CD4+ T cell responses reportedly had substantial breadth.

Turning to this clone: Its antigen is unidentified.

Treatment described: some 20 received Ad26.COV2.S at low or high dose, single or two shots; 5 received placebo; per-sample allocation not given. Specimens were obtained on day 63 following the first vaccine or placebo injection. Assay used: immunoSEQ multiplex PCR; TCRdb lists only in-frame clones, some missing. The table has 440,000 or so clones, less than 95% seen once. The V end lost 3 bases, the J end lost 9 bases, and 22 bases lay between the germline ends. Germline V gives CDR1 SGDLS, CDR2 YYNGEE. The CDR3 runs to 16 residues. This sequence originates from a person aged 18-60 years who received the Ad26.COV2.S COVID-19 vaccine or a placebo. The chain employs TRBV9 and TRBJ2-1; D is possibly TRBD2 (6 bases). Sequences were derived from peripheral blood, sampled in a trial of Ad26.COV2.S vaccine versus placebo. Written as DNA, the CDR3 is TGTGCCAGCAGCGCAGCCTGGCGGGGACGCGTGGGTGAGCAGTTCTTC. It encodes CASSAAWRGRVGEQFF. Together with reference TRBV9 and TRBJ2-1, the CDR3 gives the full variable domain: DSGVTQTPKHLITATGQRVTLRCSPRSGDLSVYWYQQSLDQGLQFLIQYYNGEERAKGNILERFSAQQFPDLHSELNLSSLELGDSALYFCASSAAWRGRVGEQFFGPGTRLTVL.